This T cell receptor beta chain was captured in a study of blood T cell repertoires in COVID-19. Profiled with immunoSEQ multiplex PCR; TCRdb holds only in-frame clones, not every one. Seen here are around 200,000 clones, roughly four fifths observed once, and the top ten hold about 14%. This CDR3 is 15 amino acids long. The J segment lost 9 bases and the V segment lost 3 bases, leaving 5 bases of the junction unmatched. CDR1 and CDR2 from the germline V gene are KGHSH and LQKENI. This chain joins TRBV18 and TRBJ1-6; 10 positions agree with TRBD1. The sequence was collected from a man aged 50 to 60 who had recovered from COVID-19. Sequencing was performed on peripheral blood. The DNA for the CDR3 is TGTGCCAGCTCACCCAACGGACAGGGGGGTTCACCCCTCCACTTT. It is translated as CASSPNGQGGSPLHF.